A selection of T cell receptor beta chains follows, all from one sample in a study of T cell responses to AZD1222 COVID-19 vaccine. Sequencing used immunoSEQ multiplex PCR; TCRdb keeps in-frame clones, though not all of them. This table holds some 200,000 clones, more than 85% found once. The input for sequencing was peripheral blood, taken 28 days after the second AZD1222 dose. These receptors came from an adult who received the AZD1222 COVID-19 vaccine. The conserved cysteine and the conserved F or W are not part of the CDR3 here. The D gene is left open where the match is weak. The size field is filled for only some rows; it gives once, few, many or a size class.

v_call	clone_size	d_call	j_call	cdr3_aa
TRBV30	NA	TRBD1	TRBJ1-4	AWSVRTGTNEKLF
TRBV6-5	NA	TRBD1	TRBJ1-4	ASSSLYRDRPRKLF
TRBV3-1/TRBV3-2	NA	TRBD1	TRBJ1-1	ASSRQGANTEAF
TRBV21-1	NA	NA	TRBJ2-7	PKRGGDRERLGSYEQY
TRBV3-1/TRBV3-2	NA	NA	TRBJ2-1	ASSQEGGGINNEQF
TRBV2	NA	NA	TRBJ2-1	ASSGGTPEQF
TRBV10-3	NA	NA	TRBJ2-1	AIRGDGSSYNEQF
TRBV2	NA	TRBD1	TRBJ2-7	ASSEAQQGPYEQY
TRBV3-1/TRBV3-2	NA	NA	TRBJ1-5	ASSQTQDVRQPQH
TRBV15	NA	NA	TRBJ1-5	ATSRGPNNQPQH
TRBV18	NA	TRBD1	TRBJ1-6	ASSVRDRGDSPLH
TRBV13	once	TRBD1	TRBJ1-1	ASSWDPGQGEAF
TRBV6-2/TRBV6-3	NA	NA	TRBJ1-2	ASSYSMSRGYT
TRBV12-3/TRBV12-4	NA	NA	TRBJ1-4	ASSLDRRKLF
TRBV29-1	NA	NA	TRBJ2-1	SVDMGAYYNEQF
TRBV27	NA	NA	TRBJ1-1	ASALNRFTEAF
TRBV5-5	NA	NA	TRBJ1-4	ASSSPARPGKLF
TRBV4-1	NA	NA	TRBJ2-7	ASSQGRLPSYEQY
TRBV7-2	NA	NA	TRBJ1-1	ASSSSTHKNTEAF
TRBV10-1	NA	TRBD2	TRBJ2-5	ASSSSGALQETQY
TRBV2	NA	NA	TRBJ1-1	ASSVRVEAF
TRBV12-2	NA	NA	TRBJ2-3	ASRLAGTVPSTDTQY
TRBV4-1	NA	NA	TRBJ1-2	ASSQGPAAKGYT
TRBV5-1	NA	TRBD1	TRBJ1-1	ASSLQNQGAGVNTEAF